A selection of T cell receptor beta chains follows, all from one sample in a study of cytomegalovirus exposure and HLA in healthy donors. The method was immunoSEQ multiplex PCR; TCRdb's version includes in-frame clones alone and lacks a portion of them. The sample records more than 100,000 clones, roughly 8.8% being singletons. Sequenced: PBMCs. These receptor sequences come from a woman in her thirties or forties in good health and CMV-seropositive. CDR3s include the opening cysteine and the closing phenylalanine or tryptophan. Each record gives: clone size, J gene, D gene, V gene, CDR3 protein, CDR3 DNA. D genes are given only for firm matches. The size field is filled for only some rows; it gives once, few, many or a size class.

size: -
J: TRBJ2-3
D: -
V: TRBV5-1
CDR3: CASSLSGDTDTQYF
DNA: TGCGCCAGCAGCTTGTCGGGGGACACAGATACGCAGTATTTT

size: -
J: TRBJ1-2
D: -
V: TRBV5-1
CDR3: CASSLVGGEEYGYTF
DNA: TGCGCCAGCAGCTTGGTGGGCGGGGAGGAGTATGGCTACACCTTC

size: few
J: TRBJ2-3
D: TRBD2
V: TRBV5-1
CDR3: CASSEGLAGGMADTQYF
DNA: TGCGCCAGCAGCGAAGGACTAGCGGGGGGGATGGCAGATACGCAGTATTTT

size: -
J: TRBJ2-1
D: TRBD1
V: TRBV6-1
CDR3: CASSLTGEAYNEQFF
DNA: TGTGCCAGCAGTCTCACAGGGGAAGCGTACAATGAGCAGTTCTTC

size: few
J: TRBJ2-2
D: -
V: TRBV6-5
CDR3: CASSPGSWGELFF
DNA: TGTGCCAGCAGTCCAGGGTCTTGGGGGGAGCTGTTTTTT

size: few
J: TRBJ1-2
D: TRBD1
V: TRBV9
CDR3: CASSVGDRRDYGYTF
DNA: TGTGCCAGCAGCGTAGGGGACAGAAGGGACTATGGCTACACCTTC

size: few
J: TRBJ2-7
D: TRBD1
V: TRBV4-1
CDR3: CASSQETSGQPYEQYF
DNA: TGCGCCAGCAGCCAAGAAACATCGGGACAGCCCTACGAGCAGTACTTC

size: -
J: TRBJ2-5
D: TRBD2
V: TRBV5-1
CDR3: CASSQKLAGVETQYF
DNA: TGCGCCAGCAGCCAAAAACTAGCGGGGGTTGAGACCCAGTACTTC

size: -
J: TRBJ2-7
D: -
V: TRBV10-3
CDR3: CAISESRTPDSYEQYF
DNA: TGTGCCATCAGTGAGTCTCGGACACCGGATTCCTACGAGCAGTACTTC

size: -
J: TRBJ1-4
D: TRBD1
V: TRBV7-2
CDR3: CASSAGGEKLFF
DNA: TGTGCCAGCAGCGCAGGGGGTGAAAAACTGTTTTTT

size: -
J: TRBJ1-6
D: -
V: TRBV19
CDR3: CASSTNSSPGRSPLHF
DNA: TGTGCCAGTAGTACGAACTCAAGCCCCGGTCGTTCACCCCTCCACTTT

size: -
J: TRBJ2-2
D: TRBD2
V: TRBV4-3
CDR3: CASSQAPSGGNTGELFF
DNA: TGCGCCAGCAGCCAAGCTCCTAGCGGGGGAAACACCGGGGAGCTGTTTTTT

size: -
J: TRBJ2-2
D: -
V: TRBV5-1
CDR3: CASTAGTANTGELFF
DNA: TGCGCCAGCACCGCGGGGACAGCGAACACCGGGGAGCTGTTTTTT

size: -
J: TRBJ2-2
D: -
V: TRBV5-4
CDR3: CASSLDSNTGELFF
DNA: TGTGCCAGCAGCTTGGACAGTAACACCGGGGAGCTGTTTTTT

size: -
J: TRBJ2-2
D: TRBD1
V: TRBV27
CDR3: CASSYYRGGELFF
DNA: TGTGCCAGCAGTTACTACAGGGGTGGGGAGCTGTTTTTT

size: few
J: TRBJ2-7
D: -
V: TRBV5-6
CDR3: CASSLPTVYEQYF
DNA: TGTGCCAGCAGCTTGCCGACAGTCTACGAGCAGTACTTC

size: few
J: TRBJ1-6
D: -
V: TRBV9
CDR3: CASSVGGRLNSPLHF
DNA: TGTGCCAGCAGCGTAGGGGGGAGGTTAAATTCACCCCTCCACTTT

size: few
J: TRBJ1-4
D: TRBD1
V: TRBV6-5
CDR3: CASSRDRVWEKLFF
DNA: TGTGCCAGCAGTCGAGACAGGGTATGGGAAAAACTGTTTTTT

size: few
J: TRBJ2-7
D: TRBD1
V: TRBV7-9
CDR3: CASSRDRVYEQYF
DNA: TGTGCCAGCAGCCGGGACAGGGTCTACGAGCAGTACTTC

size: -
J: TRBJ2-7
D: -
V: TRBV1
CDR3: CTSSQGGRFGEKGRCSSYEQYF
DNA: TGCACCAGCAGCCAAGGTGGGCGCTTCGGGGAAAAAGGGCGTTGCAGCTCCTACGAGCAGTACTTC

size: -
J: TRBJ1-2
D: TRBD1
V: TRBV9
CDR3: CASSVGTGGLANYGYTF
DNA: TGTGCCAGCAGCGTAGGCACAGGGGGTCTTGCTAACTATGGCTACACCTTC

size: few
J: TRBJ2-7
D: TRBD2
V: TRBV7-2
CDR3: CASSASGGQGEQYF
DNA: TGTGCCAGCAGCGCAAGCGGGGGCCAGGGGGAGCAGTACTTC

size: -
J: TRBJ2-3
D: TRBD2
V: TRBV15
CDR3: CATSPARGGPTDTQYF
DNA: TGTGCCACCAGCCCCGCCCGGGGGGGCCCCACAGATACGCAGTATTTT

size: few
J: TRBJ1-1
D: -
V: TRBV7-9
CDR3: CASSLREVNTEAFF
DNA: TGTGCCAGCAGCTTACGGGAAGTGAACACTGAAGCTTTCTTT

size: -
J: TRBJ2-5
D: TRBD1
V: TRBV5-1
CDR3: CASSFGQAQETQYF
DNA: TGCGCCAGCAGCTTCGGACAGGCCCAAGAGACCCAGTACTTC

size: few
J: TRBJ1-1
D: TRBD1
V: TRBV5-1
CDR3: CASGIGGQGNTEAFF
DNA: TGCGCCAGCGGAATTGGCGGACAGGGAAACACTGAAGCTTTCTTT

size: few
J: TRBJ1-2
D: -
V: TRBV9
CDR3: CASSVEAGSGYTF
DNA: TGTGCCAGCAGCGTAGAGGCAGGCTCTGGCTACACCTTC

size: -
J: TRBJ1-4
D: -
V: TRBV11-2
CDR3: CASSRRGGLEKLFF
DNA: TGTGCCAGCAGCCGGAGGGGGGGCCTTGAAAAACTGTTTTTT

size: few
J: TRBJ2-2
D: -
V: TRBV9
CDR3: CASSVVLTGELFF
DNA: TGTGCCAGCAGCGTAGTTCTCACCGGGGAGCTGTTTTTT

size: few
J: TRBJ1-1
D: -
V: TRBV18
CDR3: CASSPLEMNTEAFF
DNA: TGTGCCAGCTCACCACTTGAGATGAACACTGAAGCTTTCTTT

size: -
J: TRBJ1-2
D: TRBD1
V: TRBV5-4
CDR3: CASSLSVDRADGYTF
DNA: TGTGCCAGCAGCTTGTCGGTGGACAGGGCGGATGGCTACACCTTC

size: few
J: TRBJ1-2
D: -
V: TRBV4-1
CDR3: CASSQEWGGGGYGYPF
DNA: TGCGCCAGCAGCCAAGAGTGGGGTGGAGGCGGCTATGGCTACCCCTTC

size: few
J: TRBJ2-3
D: TRBD1
V: TRBV5-1
CDR3: CASSPGTGVLADTQYF
DNA: TGCGCCAGCAGCCCTGGGACAGGGGTGTTGGCAGATACGCAGTATTTT

size: -
J: TRBJ2-2
D: TRBD1
V: TRBV5-1
CDR3: CASSEDRAYTGELFF
DNA: TGCGCCAGCAGCGAGGACAGGGCGTACACCGGGGAGCTGTTTTTT

size: few
J: TRBJ1-1
D: TRBD1
V: TRBV6-4
CDR3: CASSPNQGGGTEAFF
DNA: TGTGCCAGCAGTCCGAATCAGGGGGGAGGCACTGAAGCTTTCTTT

size: -
J: TRBJ2-3
D: TRBD1
V: TRBV5-6
CDR3: CASSPGTGGPDTQYF
DNA: TGTGCCAGCAGCCCCGGGACAGGGGGCCCAGATACGCAGTATTTT

size: -
J: TRBJ1-1
D: -
V: TRBV7-2
CDR3: CASSPRVEAFF
DNA: TGTGCCAGCAGTCCACGGGTTGAAGCTTTCTTT

size: -
J: TRBJ2-2
D: -
V: TRBV12-5
CDR3: CASGSPGELFF
DNA: TGTGCTAGTGGCTCCCCCGGGGAGCTGTTTTTT

size: few
J: TRBJ2-7
D: TRBD1
V: TRBV5-6
CDR3: CASSLGQGAHEQYF
DNA: TGTGCCAGCAGCTTGGGACAGGGGGCCCACGAGCAGTACTTC

size: few
J: TRBJ2-7
D: -
V: TRBV6-1
CDR3: CASSARKGGGNYEQYF
DNA: TGTGCCAGCAGTGCCCGTAAGGGCGGGGGCAACTACGAGCAGTACTTC

size: few
J: TRBJ1-6
D: -
V: TRBV5-6
CDR3: CASDARGGNSPLHF
DNA: TGTGCCAGCGACGCCAGGGGTGGTAATTCACCCCTCCACTTT